These 9 T cell receptor beta chains originate from one sample sequenced in a study of T cell changes during pregnancy in multiple sclerosis. The data were produced by immunoSEQ multiplex PCR, yet TCRdb's version contains in-frame clones alone and is incomplete. This table holds under 35,000 clones, 85% found once. The starting material was CD8+ T cells from peripheral blood mononuclear cells, obtained after pregnancy. The receptors were gathered from a female donor with multiple sclerosis, enrolled in a pregnancy study.

This clone has a handful of counts. This chain joins TRBV6-4 and TRBJ1-1; a possible D gene is TRBD1 (6 bases). The germline V and J ends were trimmed by 3 bases and 1 base, with 6 bases remaining between them. Germline assignment: CDR1 MRHNA and CDR2 SNTAGT. There are 13 residues in the CDR3. The chain's CDR3 is CASSEGGNTEAFF. CDR3 DNA: TGTGCCAGCAGTGAAGGGGGGAACACTGAAGCTTTCTTT.

This chain connects TRBV30 to TRBJ2-7; 9 positions match TRBD1. Germline V gives CDR1 GTSNPN, CDR2 SVGIG (reference sequence). CDR3 size: 12 residues. V gave up 8 bases and J gave up 4 bases; unmatched junction bases: 6. The CDR3 loop is CAHGTGIYEQYF. DNA of the CDR3: TGTGCCCACGGGACAGGGATTTACGAGCAGTACTTC.

V is TRBV5-1 and J is TRBJ2-5, with a possible D match to TRBD1 (5 bases). The germline V and J ends were trimmed by 0 bases and 2 bases, with 11 bases remaining between them. This CDR3 region has 15 residues. Germline V lookup: CDR1 SGHRS, CDR2 YFSETQ. As DNA, the CDR3 is TGCGCCAGCAGCTTGGTGGCACAGGAACAAGAGACCCAGTACTTC. Encoded protein: CASSLVAQEQETQYF.

V usage is TRBV4-3 and J usage is TRBJ1-3; the D gene is possibly TRBD1 (6 bases). V was shortened by 4 bases and J by 1 base, with 20 bases between the two germline ends. The CDR3 is made up of 18 amino acids. CDR1 and CDR2 (germline): LGHNA, YSLEER. The CDR3: CASSLGTGYSPSGNTIYF. The CDR3, as DNA: TGCGCCAGCAGCCTGGGCACAGGGTATAGTCCATCTGGAAACACCATATATTTT.

The chain is built from TRBV5-1 and TRBJ2-1, with 8 bases fitting TRBD2. The CDR3 is 16 amino acids. With V trimmed by 1 base and J by 4 bases, 7 bases remained unmatched. Germline values: CDR1 SGHRS, CDR2 YFSETQ. CDR3 in DNA: TGCGCCAGCAGCTTGTCACGGGGGGGCCCATACAATGAGCAGTTCTTC. This codes for CASSLSRGGPYNEQFF.

This chain connects TRBV5-6 to TRBJ2-7; tentatively, D is TRBD1 (6 bases). V dropped 4 bases and J dropped 3 bases, with 14 bases sitting between them. CDR3 length equals 14 residues. Per germline, CDR1 SGHDT and CDR2 YYEEEE. This CDR3 is CASSIRQARYEQYF. CDR3 sequence (DNA): TGTGCCAGCAGCATAAGACAGGCCCGCTACGAGCAGTACTTC.

This chain links TRBV10-2 with TRBJ2-7, with 9 bases lining up with TRBD1. The CDR3 is 13 amino acids. The trim removed 5 bases at V and 7 bases at J, leaving 6 bases unmatched. In germline, CDR1 is WSHSY, CDR2 SAAADI. CDR3 amino acids: CASSRDRVEEQYF. DNA for the CDR3: TGCGCCAGCAGTAGGGACAGGGTAGAAGAGCAGTACTTC.

This sequence joins TRBV13 and TRBJ2-5; 10 nucleotides agree with TRBD2. The CDR3 runs 16 residues. Losses at the gene ends were 5 bases for V and 4 bases for J; bases not matched to a gene: 10. Germline assignment: CDR1 PRHDT and CDR2 FYEKMQ (reference sequence). The CDR3 DNA is TGTGCCAGCAGCGACCGGACTAGCGGAGGCGGAGAGACCCAGTACTTC. Protein: CASSDRTSGGGETQYF.

The chain is built from TRBV7-8 and TRBJ2-7; D is perhaps TRBD1 (6 bases). V was shortened by 7 bases and J by 5 bases, with 15 bases between the two germline ends. Germline CDR1 and CDR2: SGHVS and FQNEAQ. This CDR3 is built from 13 residues. CDR3 amino acids: CASNRGGIDEQYF. The CDR3, as DNA: TGTGCCAGCAATCGAGGGGGAATCGACGAGCAGTACTTC.